Here is one T cell receptor beta chain with its context. These data originate in a study of blood T cell repertoires in COVID-19. Background on the study: Researchers got acute and convalescent COVID-19 samples from the United States, Italy and Spain. PBMCs, B-cell-depleted T cells, or T cells were the source of the cDNA or gDNA that made up the material.

In the authors' workflow: Reference gene primers were amplified, and this amplification served to estimate nucleated cell counts. The assay was immunoSEQ multiplex PCR, and TCRdb's table has in-frame clones only and misses some. V and J calls and clone size are given by that table; D and trimming were obtained from the DNA. The repertoire holds some 120,000 clones, with about 80% as singletons. From germline, CDR1 is MDHEN and CDR2 SYDVKM. The CDR3 runs to 12 residues. The V end was cut by 4 bases, the J end by 4 bases, with 6 bases between. The sequencing sample was made of peripheral blood. The chain uses TRBV28 and TRBJ2-3, with D unresolved. This clonotype was sampled from a human donor in a cohort sampled during active COVID-19. The CDR3 DNA follows: TGTGCCAGCAGTTACAGACCAGATACGCAGTATTTT. Translated: CASSYRPDTQYF.